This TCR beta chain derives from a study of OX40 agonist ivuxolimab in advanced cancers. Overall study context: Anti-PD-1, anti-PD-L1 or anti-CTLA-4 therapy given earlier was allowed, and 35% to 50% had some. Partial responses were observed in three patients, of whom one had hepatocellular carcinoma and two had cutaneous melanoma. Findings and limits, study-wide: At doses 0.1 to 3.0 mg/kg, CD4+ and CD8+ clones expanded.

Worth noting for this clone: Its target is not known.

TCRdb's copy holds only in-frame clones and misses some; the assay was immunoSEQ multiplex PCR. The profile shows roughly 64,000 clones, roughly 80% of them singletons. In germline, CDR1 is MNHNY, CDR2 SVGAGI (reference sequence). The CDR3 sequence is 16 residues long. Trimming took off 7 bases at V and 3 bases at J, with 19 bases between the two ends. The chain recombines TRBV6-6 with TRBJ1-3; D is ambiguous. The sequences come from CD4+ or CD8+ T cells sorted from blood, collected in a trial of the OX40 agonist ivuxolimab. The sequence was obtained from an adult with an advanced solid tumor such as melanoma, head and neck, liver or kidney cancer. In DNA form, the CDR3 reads TGTGCCAGCACCCCACCCGGCAGTACGGGTGGAAACACCATATATTTT. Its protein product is CASTPPGSTGGNTIYF.